These 13 T cell receptor beta chains were all obtained from the same sample, sequenced in a study of shared clonotypes between healthy human individuals. Measured with immunoSEQ multiplex PCR; TCRdb has only the in-frame clones, and not every one. Altogether more than 2 million clones are present, 90% to 95% being singletons, with the ten largest covering 0.1% to 0.15%. What was sequenced was naive CD4+ T cells sorted from blood. Subset reported: CD45RA+ positively selected. These TCRs come from a man between 18 and 29 years old in good health.

Worth noting for this clone: This sample includes further DNA sequences coding for the same CDR3. The CDR3 protein is CASSRGTSGRREQYF. Written as DNA, the CDR3 is TGTGCCAGCAGTAGGGGGACTAGCGGGAGGCGCGAGCAGTACTTC. This chain uses TRBV6-5 with TRBJ2-7; 15 bases agree with TRBD2. CDR1 and CDR2 (germline): MNHEY, SVGAGI. The CDR3 length is 15 residues. The V and J ends lost 5 bases and 6 bases, in that order; junction bases with no gene match: 5.

The V gene is TRBV12-5, the J gene TRBJ1-2; no clear D. Per the germline V gene, CDR1 is LGHNT and CDR2 is FRNRAP. Trimming removed 0 bases at V and 7 bases at J, with 9 bases between. The CDR3 covers 13 residues. In DNA, the CDR3 is TGTGCTAGTGGTTTGGTACTGTTGGGTGGCTACACCTTC. Translation gives CASGLVLLGGYTF.

This clone was recorded only once. This chain links TRBV25-1 with TRBJ2-7; D not certain. The V end lost 5 bases, the J end lost 5 bases, and 7 bases lay between the germline ends. The germline V gene has CDR1 MGHDK and CDR2 SYGVNS. The CDR3 spans 11 residues. The CDR3 sequence: CASSLYNEQYF. DNA of the CDR3: TGTGCCAGCAGTCTGTATAACGAGCAGTACTTC.

The chain has TRBV30 and TRBJ2-2, with D possibly TRBD1 on 7 matching bases. The CDR3 consists of 14 residues. The germline CDR1 and CDR2 sequences are GTSNPN and SVGIG (reference sequence). Trimming took off 4 bases at V and 3 bases at J, with 12 bases between the two ends. The CDR3 loop is CAWTRGEDTGELFF. The CDR3 DNA follows: TGTGCCTGGACCAGGGGGGAGGACACCGGGGAGCTGTTTTTT.

The chain carries TRBV5-6 and TRBJ1-6; TRBD1 might be the D (5 bases). Germline V gives CDR1 SGHDT, CDR2 YYEEEE. Trimming took 2 bases from V and 0 from J, leaving 12 bases between them. The CDR3 loop spans 17 amino acids. CDR3 in DNA: TGTGCCAGCAGCTTCACCGGGACCAACTCCTATAATTCACCCCTCCACTTT. Protein sequence: CASSFTGTNSYNSPLHF.

This clone has just one count. V and J are TRBV5-4 and TRBJ2-5; TRBD2 aligns across 10 bases. The ends lost 2 bases at V and 4 bases at J; junction bases unmatched: 2. This CDR3 has 14 residues. Germline V CDR1 and CDR2: SGHNT, YYREEE (reference sequence). CDR3 residues: CASSFSGGRETQYF. The CDR3 DNA reads TGTGCCAGCAGCTTTAGCGGGGGGAGAGAGACCCAGTACTTC.

A remark on this clone: The sample contains more than one DNA sequence encoding this CDR3. V usage is TRBV5-4 and J usage is TRBJ2-1, with a weak D call TRBD2 (5 bases). V was pared by 0 bases and J by 4 bases, with 5 bases between. In germline, CDR1 is SGHNT, CDR2 YYREEE (reference sequence). There are 13 residues in the CDR3. Here the CDR3 reads CASSLERYNEQFF. The CDR3 bases are TGTGCCAGCAGCTTGGAGCGGTACAATGAGCAGTTCTTC.

The CDR3 is CASSRGLGEQYF. The CDR3 nucleotides read TGTGCCAGCAGCAGGGGGCTCGGAGAGCAGTACTTC. The rearrangement uses TRBV5-6 and TRBJ2-7, with 7 nucleotides matching TRBD1. V dropped 4 bases and J dropped 7; count of bases not matched to a gene: 5. Germline assignment: CDR1 SGHDT and CDR2 YYEEEE. The CDR3 sequence is 12 residues long.

The chain joins TRBV9 to TRBJ2-3; D gene uncertain. Germline V gene sequence: CDR1 SGDLS, CDR2 YYNGEE. The CDR3 has 14 residues. The V end lost 0 bases, the J end lost 3 bases, and 8 bases lay between the germline ends. CDR3 bases: TGTGCCAGCAGCGTAGAGGGTCAGACAGATACGCAGTATTTT. Amino acid sequence: CASSVEGQTDTQYF.

This chain uses TRBV5-6 with TRBJ1-3; 7 positions agree with TRBD1. V shed 4 bases, J shed 4 bases, and the junction held 5 bases outside the gene matches. Germline CDR1 and CDR2: SGHDT and YYEEEE. This CDR3 has 14 amino acids. In DNA, the CDR3 is TGTGCCAGCAGCCCCGGGACAGCCGGAAACACCATATATTTT. Translated, it gives CASSPGTAGNTIYF.

The gene calls are TRBV2 and TRBJ2-3, with a possible D match to TRBD1 (6 bases). The CDR3 contains 13 residues. The V gene's germline CDR1 is SNHLY and CDR2 FYNNEI. Trimming cost V 5 bases and J 2 bases, with 8 bases left between them. The CDR3 nucleotides read TGTGCCAGCAGTCGGACAGTCACAGATACGCAGTATTTT. Encoded protein: CASSRTVTDTQYF.

As concerns this clone: Additional DNA sequences in this sample encode the identical CDR3. The chain is built from TRBV10-1 and TRBJ1-6, with a possible D match to TRBD1 (5 bases). Trimming left V 4 bases short and J 7 bases short, with 8 bases between. Looked up from germline, CDR1 is WNHNN and CDR2 is SYGVQD (reference sequence). This CDR3 comprises 13 residues. Here the CDR3 reads CASSGQLNSPLHF. For the CDR3, the DNA is TGCGCCAGCAGTGGACAGCTAAATTCACCCCTCCACTTT.

This clone occurred once. The rearrangement uses TRBV30 and TRBJ1-5; D may be TRBD1 (6 bases). CDR3 size: 15 residues. Trimming left V 2 bases short and J 0 bases short, with 11 bases between. The germline V gene has CDR1 GTSNPN and CDR2 SVGIG (reference sequence). DNA of the CDR3: TGTGCCTGGAGTCTTGGGACACTTAGCAATCAGCCCCAGCATTTT. This gives the protein CAWSLGTLSNQPQHF.